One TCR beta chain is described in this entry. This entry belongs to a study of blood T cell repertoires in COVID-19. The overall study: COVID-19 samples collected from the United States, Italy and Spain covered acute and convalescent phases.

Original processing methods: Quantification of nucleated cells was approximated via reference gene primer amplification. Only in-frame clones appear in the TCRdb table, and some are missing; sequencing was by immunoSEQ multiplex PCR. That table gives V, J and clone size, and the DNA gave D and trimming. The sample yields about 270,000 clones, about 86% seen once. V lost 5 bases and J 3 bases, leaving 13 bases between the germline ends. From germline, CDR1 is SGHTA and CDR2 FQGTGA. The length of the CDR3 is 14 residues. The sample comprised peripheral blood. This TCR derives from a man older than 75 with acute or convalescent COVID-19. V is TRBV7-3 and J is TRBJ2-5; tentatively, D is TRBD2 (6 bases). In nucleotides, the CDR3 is TGTGCCAGCAGCCCGTCCTTAGCGGAAGAGACCCAGTACTTC. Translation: CASSPSLAEETQYF.